This T cell receptor beta chain was sequenced for a study of CD8 T cells in ankylosing spondylitis. TCRdb reprocessed the 5' RACE reads via MiXCR and lists one record per CDR3 protein. Among about 130,000 distinct CDR3 sequences, about 7% were seen once, and the ten largest hold 10% to 15%. The CDR3 is made up of 12 amino acids. Germline values: CDR1 DFQATT, CDR2 SNEGSKA (reference sequence). Trimming removed 6 bases from V and 5 bases from J, with 11 bases in between. At least ten counts were recorded for this clonotype. The antigen is not known. Study-wide findings and caveats: Reported data indicate significant enrichment of disease-linked clones within matched ankylosing spondylitis synovial fluid.

The V call is TRBV20-1, the J call TRBJ2-4, with D possibly TRBD2 on 6 matching bases. The sequence was collected from a male donor with ankylosing spondylitis or in good health (not recorded which). The specimen sequenced was blood, either unsorted or a sorted T cell fraction (not recorded which). The CDR3 DNA reads TGCAGTGCGGGACTTGGACAAAACATTCAGTACTTC. It specifies CSAGLGQNIQYF.